This is a list of T cell receptor beta chains from one sample in a study of T cells in tuberculosis. Libraries were prepared by immunoSEQ multiplex PCR; TCRdb keeps only in-frame clonotypes and omits some of them. The table lists roughly 24,000 clones, roughly 97% of them singletons, with 6% to 6.5% in the top ten. Specimen: PBMCs. The source is a donor under 30 with latent tuberculosis or without tuberculosis infection. CDR3s include the opening cysteine and the closing phenylalanine or tryptophan. A D gene is named only where the DNA matches it firmly. Some rows mark clone size as missing; the rest say once, few, many or name a class of expanded clone.

size,V,J,D,DNA,CDR3
NA,TRBV4-3,TRBJ2-3,NA,TGCGCCAGCAGCCAAGATTTGTCCAGGTACACAGATACGCAGTATTTT,CASSQDLSRYTDTQYF
once,TRBV27,TRBJ1-3,NA,TGTGCCAGCAGTTCTCACACTGGAAACACCATATATTTT,CASSSHTGNTIYF
NA,TRBV10-3,TRBJ2-3,NA,TGTGCCATCAGTGAGTCGCTAAAGGGAGTCGAGACGATGGATTTT,CAISESLKGVETMDF
NA,TRBV5-1,TRBJ2-7,NA,TGCGCCAGCAGCTTTGGAGGTGCAGGCGGATACGAGCAGTACTTC,CASSFGGAGGYEQYF
NA,TRBV12-5,TRBJ1-1,TRBD1,TGTGCTAGTGGTTCTCAGGGGGCAGTGCGCACTGAAGCTTTCTTT,CASGSQGAVRTEAFF
NA,TRBV6-5,TRBJ2-7,TRBD1,TGTGCCAGCGGGGGACAGGGAGGTTACGAGCAGTACTTC,CASGGQGGYEQYF
NA,TRBV6-5,TRBJ1-2,NA,TGTGCCAGCAGTTACGCCGACAGCGCCTATGGCTACACCTTC,CASSYADSAYGYTF
once,TRBV4-1,TRBJ2-3,NA,TGCGCCAGCAGCCCGGAGGGTAGCACAGATACGCAGTATTTT,CASSPEGSTDTQYF
few,TRBV7-2,TRBJ1-2,TRBD1,TGTGCCAGCAGCTGGGACCGGGACAGGGTTTATGGCTACACCTTC,CASSWDRDRVYGYTF
NA,TRBV7-3,TRBJ2-5,TRBD2,TGTGCCAGCAGCGGTAGCGGGGGGGCCGGGGAGACCCAGTACTTC,CASSGSGGAGETQYF
NA,TRBV5-6,TRBJ2-7,TRBD2,TGTGCCAGCAGCTTGAGCAGCGGGAGGGTCCTGTACTTC,CASSLSSGRVLYF